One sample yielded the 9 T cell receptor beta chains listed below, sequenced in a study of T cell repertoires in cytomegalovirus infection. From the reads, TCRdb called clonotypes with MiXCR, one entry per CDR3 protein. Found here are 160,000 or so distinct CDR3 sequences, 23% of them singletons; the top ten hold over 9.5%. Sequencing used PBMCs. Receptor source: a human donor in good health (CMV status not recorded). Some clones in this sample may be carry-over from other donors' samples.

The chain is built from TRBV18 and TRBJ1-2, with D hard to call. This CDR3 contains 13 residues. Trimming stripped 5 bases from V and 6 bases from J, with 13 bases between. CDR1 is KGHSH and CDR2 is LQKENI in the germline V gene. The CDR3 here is CASSMTLGDGYTF. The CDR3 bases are TGTGCCAGCTCAATGACTCTAGGTGATGGCTACACCTTC.

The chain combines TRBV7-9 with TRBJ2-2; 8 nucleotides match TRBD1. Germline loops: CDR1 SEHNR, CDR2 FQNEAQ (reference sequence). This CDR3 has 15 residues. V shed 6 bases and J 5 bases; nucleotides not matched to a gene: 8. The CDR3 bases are TGTGCCAGCAGTCTCCAGGGGGCACATACCGGGGAGCTGTTTTTT. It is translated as CASSLQGAHTGELFF.

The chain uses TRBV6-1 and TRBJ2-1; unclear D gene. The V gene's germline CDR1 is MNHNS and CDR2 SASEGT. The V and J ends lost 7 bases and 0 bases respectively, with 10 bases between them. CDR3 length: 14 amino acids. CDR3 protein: CASTGSLSYNEQFF. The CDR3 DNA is TGTGCCAGCACTGGTTCCCTCTCCTACAATGAGCAGTTCTTC.

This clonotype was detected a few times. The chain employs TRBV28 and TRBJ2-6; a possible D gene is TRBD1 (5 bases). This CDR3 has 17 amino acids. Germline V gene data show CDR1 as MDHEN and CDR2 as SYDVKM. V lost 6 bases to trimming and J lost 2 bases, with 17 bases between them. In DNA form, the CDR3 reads TGTGCCAGCAGCCAGAACCTCAGGGTAACTGGGGCCAACGTCCTGACTTTC. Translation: CASSQNLRVTGANVLTF.

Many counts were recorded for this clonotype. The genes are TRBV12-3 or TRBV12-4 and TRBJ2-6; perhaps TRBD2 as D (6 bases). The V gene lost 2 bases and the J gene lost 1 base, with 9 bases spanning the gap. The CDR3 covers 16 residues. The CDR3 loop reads CASSLMSGSGANVLTF. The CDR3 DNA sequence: TGTGCCAGCAGTTTAATGAGCGGGTCTGGGGCCAACGTCCTGACTTTC.

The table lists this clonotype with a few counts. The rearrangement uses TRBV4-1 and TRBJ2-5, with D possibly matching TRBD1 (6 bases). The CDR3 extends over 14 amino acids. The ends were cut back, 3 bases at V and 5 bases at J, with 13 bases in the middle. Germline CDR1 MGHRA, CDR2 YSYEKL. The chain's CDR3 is CASSQLGGSETQYF. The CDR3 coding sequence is TGCGCCAGCAGCCAGCTTGGGGGCTCGGAGACCCAGTACTTC.

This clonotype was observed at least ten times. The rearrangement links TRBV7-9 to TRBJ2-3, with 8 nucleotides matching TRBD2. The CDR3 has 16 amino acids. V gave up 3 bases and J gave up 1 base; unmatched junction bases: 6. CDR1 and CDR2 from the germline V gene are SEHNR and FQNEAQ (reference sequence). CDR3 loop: CASSFIRGGRTDTQYF. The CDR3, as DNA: TGTGCCAGCAGCTTCATCCGGGGGGGTCGCACAGATACGCAGTATTTT.

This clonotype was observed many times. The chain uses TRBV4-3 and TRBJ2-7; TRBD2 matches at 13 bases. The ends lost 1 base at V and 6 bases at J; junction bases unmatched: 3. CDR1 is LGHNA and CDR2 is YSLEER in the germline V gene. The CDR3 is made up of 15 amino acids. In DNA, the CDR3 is TGCGCCAGCAGCCAAGGGACTAGCGGGAGTGGCGAGCAGTACTTC. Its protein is CASSQGTSGSGEQYF.

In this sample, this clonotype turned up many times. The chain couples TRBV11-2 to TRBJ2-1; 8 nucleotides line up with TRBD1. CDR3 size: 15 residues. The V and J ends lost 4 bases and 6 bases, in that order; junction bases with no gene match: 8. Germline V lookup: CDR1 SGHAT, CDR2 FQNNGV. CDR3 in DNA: TGTGCCAGCAGCTCTGACAGGGGAAGGGGCAATGAGCAGTTCTTC. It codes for CASSSDRGRGNEQFF.